This TCR beta chain appears in the sequencing data of a study of shared clonotypes between healthy human individuals (dated by TCRdb to about 2020). The study in broad terms: The cohort comprised a couple of women and three men aged 18 to 49 years. For each donor, CD4 naive and CD4 memory were each given three plates, CD8 naive was given two plates, and CD8 memory was given one plate. To increase sequencing depth and limit assay-specific biases, different laboratories used diverse techniques to prepare libraries and sequence TCR repertoires. Per donor, leukapheresis produced somewhere between about 0.8 and 9 billion PBMCs. The study deeply sequenced blood TCR repertoires of several healthy adults to estimate repertoire size and the extent of clonotype sharing between individuals.

The CDR3 numbers 15 residues from cysteine through phenylalanine. This entry keeps only the CDR3 DNA: 45 bases, framed from base 1. Trimming leaves V shorter by 5 bases and J shorter by 3 bases, with the junction holding 7 bases beyond the gene matches. The germline V gene encodes CDR1 SGHRS and CDR2 YFSETQ. For this clone: Its cognate antigen has yet to be identified. Base quality data are lacking; no much larger clone is found one base away.

The donors were healthy, HIV-negative adults who had no recently reported acute infections or vaccinations. Only Caucasian adults living in Nashville, Tennessee, USA were represented among the donors. Magnetic negative selection was used to enrich CD4+ T cells, after which naive cells were positively selected on CD45RA and the negative fraction became the memory subset. After blood collection by leukapheresis, PBMCs were isolated using Ficoll-Histopaque density gradient centrifugation and then cryopreserved in the vapor phase of liquid nitrogen. Analytical flow cytometry was used to check the purity and quantity of every magnetically sorted T cell population. Genomic DNA was isolated from each sorted fraction and quantified by UV absorbance on a Nanodrop 2000c. TCR CDR3 regions were amplified from genomic DNA by multiplex PCR using the deep immunoSEQ assay. For each cell subset, the extracted genomic DNA was distributed evenly across all wells of several immunoSEQ 96-well plates, and each plate served as one replicate. For sorted subsets, each replicate PCR was loaded with about 0.2 ug genomic DNA, equivalent to about 33,000 T cell genomes. Purified libraries were quantified with a Qubit 3.0 fluorometer, sized on a Bioanalyzer 2100, and re-quantified with the KAPA Library Quantification kit. Every immunoSEQ 96-well plate was sequenced on a dedicated single-read 150-cycle Illumina NextSeq 550 flow cell. As for the authors' bioinformatics: Because the immunoSEQ output held only junctional sequences and lacked quality scores, the filtering could not match the filtering applied to full-length reads. Sequences were annotated with PyIR, a Python wrapper for IgBLAST v1.9, using IMGT germline references to assign V/J genes and CDR3. Reads were removed for weak V/J assignments (E-value above 1e-6), missing CDR3, stop codons, out-of-frame junctions, or ambiguous translated residues. V3J clonotypes were defined by identical inferred V gene, J gene, and CDR3 amino acid sequence. To compute the percentage overlap between repertoires, the number of shared unique clonotypes was divided by the size of the smaller repertoire. RTK rarefaction, the Chao1 estimator, and Recon v2.1 estimates of unobserved clonotypes were used to assess repertoire richness. Generation probabilities for all TCRbeta clonotypes obtained by the gDNA method from several donors were computed using OLGA. The table comes from immuneACCESS by way of TCRdb, which keeps in-frame sequences with V and J called. Part of the clones is missing from these tables; in studies checked, under half for an unresolved V gene and the rest for unknown reasons. D and trimming come from the DNA, and the V and J calls and clone size come from that table. A total of fewer than 3 million clones appear in this sample, 92% of them only once. Roughly 0.34% of the sample is taken by the ten largest.

Overall study results and their limits: Larger estimated clonotype richness was generally found for naive subsets than for memory subsets. Incomplete sequencing was indicated by rarefaction of sorted-subset datasets, despite the large sequencing depth. Higher generation probabilities were observed for clonotypes shared by all four sorted-subset donors than for non-shared clonotypes. When a handful of donors were compared, the shared fraction of clonotypes was about 5% for naive CD4, about 4% for naive CD8, more than 2% for memory CD4, and 0.4% for memory CD8. Based on pairwise subsampling, the degree of clonotype sharing among donors was expected to be affected by sequencing depth. Because the study included only a small number of donors, the genetic and exposure-history diversity represented was limited. Sampling was restricted to blood, and TCR repertoires in tissue are likely to differ from TCR repertoires in blood.

Sequencing was performed on naive CD4+ T cells from PBMCs. The sample's cell subset or site, from its label and the paper: CD45RA+ positively selected. This chain joins TRBV5-1 to TRBJ1-4; TRBD1 agrees with 7 junctional bases. This sequence originates from a man aged 18-30 years in good health. Some clones in this sample may be carry-over from other donors' samples. The CDR3 in this case is CASSRRQGANEKLFF. The bases read TGCGCCAGCAGTAGACGCCAGGGGGCTAATGAAAAACTGTTTTTT. The variable domain in full, with residues beyond the CDR3 obtained from the reference TRBV5-1 and TRBJ1-4 genes, is KAGVTQTPRYLIKTRGQQVTLSCSPISGHRSVSWYQQTPGQGLQFLFEYFSETQRNKGNFPGRFSGRQFSNSRSEMNVSTLELGDSALYLCASSRRQGANEKLFFGSGTQLSVL.